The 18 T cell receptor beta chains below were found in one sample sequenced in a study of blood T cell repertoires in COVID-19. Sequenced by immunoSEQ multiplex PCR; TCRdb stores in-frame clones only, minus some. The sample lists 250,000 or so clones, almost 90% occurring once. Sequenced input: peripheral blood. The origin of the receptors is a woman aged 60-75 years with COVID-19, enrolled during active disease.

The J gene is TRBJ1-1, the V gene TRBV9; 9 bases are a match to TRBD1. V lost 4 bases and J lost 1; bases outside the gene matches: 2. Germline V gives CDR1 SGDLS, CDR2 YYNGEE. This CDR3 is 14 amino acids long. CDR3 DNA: TGTGCCAGCAGCCCGGGACAGGGGAACACTGAAGCTTTCTTT. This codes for CASSPGQGNTEAFF.

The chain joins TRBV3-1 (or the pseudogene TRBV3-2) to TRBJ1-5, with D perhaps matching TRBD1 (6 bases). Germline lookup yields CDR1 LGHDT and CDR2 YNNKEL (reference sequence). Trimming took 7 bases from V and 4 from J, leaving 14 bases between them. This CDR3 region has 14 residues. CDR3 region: CASTQGLGNQPQHF. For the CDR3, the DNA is TGTGCCAGCACCCAGGGGCTAGGGAATCAGCCCCAGCATTTT.

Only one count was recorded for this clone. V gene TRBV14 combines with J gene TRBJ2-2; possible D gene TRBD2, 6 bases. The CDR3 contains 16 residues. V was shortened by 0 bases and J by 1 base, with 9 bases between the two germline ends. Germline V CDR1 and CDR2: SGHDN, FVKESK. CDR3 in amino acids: CASSQEGGRNTGELFF. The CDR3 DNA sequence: TGTGCCAGCAGCCAAGAGGGGGGTCGGAACACCGGGGAGCTGTTTTTT.

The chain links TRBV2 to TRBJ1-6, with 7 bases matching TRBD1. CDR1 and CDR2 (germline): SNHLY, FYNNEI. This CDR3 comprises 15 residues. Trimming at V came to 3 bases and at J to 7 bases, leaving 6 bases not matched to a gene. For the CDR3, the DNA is TGTGCCAGCAGTGAGCGGGACAGCGGCAATTCACCCCTCCACTTT. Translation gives CASSERDSGNSPLHF.

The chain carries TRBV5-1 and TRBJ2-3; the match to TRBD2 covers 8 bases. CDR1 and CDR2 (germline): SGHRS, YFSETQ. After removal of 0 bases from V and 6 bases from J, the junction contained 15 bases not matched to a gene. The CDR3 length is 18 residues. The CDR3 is CASSLEMVAGTTPDTQYF. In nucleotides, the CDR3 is TGCGCCAGCAGCTTGGAGATGGTAGCGGGGACTACACCGGATACGCAGTATTTT. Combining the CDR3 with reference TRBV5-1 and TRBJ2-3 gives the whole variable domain KAGVTQTPRYLIKTRGQQVTLSCSPISGHRSVSWYQQTPGQGLQFLFEYFSETQRNKGNFPGRFSGRQFSNSRSEMNVSTLELGDSALYLCASSLEMVAGTTPDTQYFGPGTRLTVL.

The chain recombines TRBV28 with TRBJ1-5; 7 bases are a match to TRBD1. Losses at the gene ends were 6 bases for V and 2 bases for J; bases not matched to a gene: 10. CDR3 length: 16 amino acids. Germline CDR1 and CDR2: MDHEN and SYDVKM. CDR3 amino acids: CASRTDRVEGNQPQHF. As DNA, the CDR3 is TGTGCCAGCAGAACCGACAGGGTGGAGGGCAATCAGCCCCAGCATTTT.

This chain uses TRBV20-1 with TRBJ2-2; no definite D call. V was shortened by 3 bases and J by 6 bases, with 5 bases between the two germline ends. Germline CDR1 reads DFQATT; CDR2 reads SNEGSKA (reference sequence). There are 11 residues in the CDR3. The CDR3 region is CSARSSGELFF. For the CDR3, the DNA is TGCAGTGCTAGGTCGTCCGGGGAGCTGTTTTTT.

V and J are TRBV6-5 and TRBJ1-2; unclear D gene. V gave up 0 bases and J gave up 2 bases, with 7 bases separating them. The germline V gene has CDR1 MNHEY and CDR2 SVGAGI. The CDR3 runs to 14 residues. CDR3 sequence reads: CASSYSGRNYGYTF. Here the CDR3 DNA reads TGTGCCAGCAGTTACTCCGGGAGGAACTATGGCTACACCTTC.

The DNA of the CDR3 is TGTGCCAGCAGTAAAGACAGGGGGGTGAACACTGAAGCTTTCTTT. It yields the protein CASSKDRGVNTEAFF. This chain joins TRBV27 and TRBJ1-1, with TRBD1 matching over 9 bases. V lost 5 bases to trimming and J lost 0 bases; unmatched junction nucleotides: 4. The CDR3 totals 15 residues. Germline V gene data show CDR1 as MNHEY and CDR2 as SMNVEV (reference sequence).

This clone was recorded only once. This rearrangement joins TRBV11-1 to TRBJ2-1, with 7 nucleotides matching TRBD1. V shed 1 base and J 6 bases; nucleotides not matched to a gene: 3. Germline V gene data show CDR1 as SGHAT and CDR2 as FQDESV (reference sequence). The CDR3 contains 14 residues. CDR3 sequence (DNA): TGTGCCAGCAGCTTAGGACAGGGAAGCAATGAGCAGTTCTTC. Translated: CASSLGQGSNEQFF. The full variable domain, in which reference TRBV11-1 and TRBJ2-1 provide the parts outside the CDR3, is EAEVAQSPRYKITEKSQAVAFWCDPISGHATLYWYRQILGQGPELLVQFQDESVVDDSQLPKDRFSAERLKGVDSTLKIQPAELGDSAMYLCASSLGQGSNEQFFGPGTRLTVL.

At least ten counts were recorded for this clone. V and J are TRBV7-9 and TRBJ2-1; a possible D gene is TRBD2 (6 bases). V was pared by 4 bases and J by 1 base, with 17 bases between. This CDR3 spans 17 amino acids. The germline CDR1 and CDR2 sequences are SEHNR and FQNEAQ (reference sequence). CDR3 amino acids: CASSSPRREESYNEQFF. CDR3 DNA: TGTGCCAGCAGCTCTCCCCGGAGGGAGGAGTCCTACAATGAGCAGTTCTTC.

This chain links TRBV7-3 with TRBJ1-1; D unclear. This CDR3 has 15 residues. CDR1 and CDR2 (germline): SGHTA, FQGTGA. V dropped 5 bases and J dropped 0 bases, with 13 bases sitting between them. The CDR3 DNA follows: TGTGCCAGCAGCACAGAGGGCAGAATGAACACTGAAGCTTTCTTT. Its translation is CASSTEGRMNTEAFF.

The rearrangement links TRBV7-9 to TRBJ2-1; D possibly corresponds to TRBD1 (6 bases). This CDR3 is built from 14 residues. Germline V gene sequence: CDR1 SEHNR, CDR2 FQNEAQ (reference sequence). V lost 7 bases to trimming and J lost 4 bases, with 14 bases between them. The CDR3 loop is CASNRDTRYNEQFF. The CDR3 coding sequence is TGTGCCAGCAACCGGGACACGCGATACAATGAGCAGTTCTTC.

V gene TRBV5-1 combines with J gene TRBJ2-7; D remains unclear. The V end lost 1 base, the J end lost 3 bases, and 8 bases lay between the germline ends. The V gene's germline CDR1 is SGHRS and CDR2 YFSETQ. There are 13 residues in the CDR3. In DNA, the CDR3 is TGCGCCAGCAGCTTGATCACTGACTACGAGCAGTACTTC. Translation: CASSLITDYEQYF.

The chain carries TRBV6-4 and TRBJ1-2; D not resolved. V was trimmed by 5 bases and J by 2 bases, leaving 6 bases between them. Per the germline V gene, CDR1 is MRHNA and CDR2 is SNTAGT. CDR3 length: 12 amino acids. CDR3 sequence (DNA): TGTGCCAGCAGTTGGCTGAACTATGGCTACACCTTC. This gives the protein CASSWLNYGYTF.

For the CDR3, the DNA is TGTGCCACCAGCACAGACAGGGGGCATCAGCCCCAGCATTTT. It is translated as CATSTDRGHQPQHF. J is TRBJ1-5 and V is TRBV15, with 10 bases identical to TRBD1. There are 14 residues in the CDR3. The V segment lost 4 bases and the J segment 5 bases; nucleotides outside the gene matches: 2. CDR1 LNHNV and CDR2 YYDKDF come from the germline V gene (reference sequence).

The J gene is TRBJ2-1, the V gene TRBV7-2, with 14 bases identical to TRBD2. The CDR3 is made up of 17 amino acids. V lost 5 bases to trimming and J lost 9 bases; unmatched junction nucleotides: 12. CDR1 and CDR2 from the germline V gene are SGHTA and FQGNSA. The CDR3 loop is CASSARLAGGRYSEQFF. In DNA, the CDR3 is TGTGCCAGCAGCGCCCGACTAGCGGGGGGGCGGTACTCTGAGCAGTTCTTC.

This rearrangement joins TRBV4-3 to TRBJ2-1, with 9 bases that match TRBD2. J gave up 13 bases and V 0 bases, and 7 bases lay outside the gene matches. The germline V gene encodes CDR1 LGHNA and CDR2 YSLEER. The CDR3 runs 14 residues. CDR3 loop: CASSQDSRGGFQFF. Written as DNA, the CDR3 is TGCGCCAGCAGCCAAGATTCGCGGGGGGGATTTCAGTTCTTC.